This is a list of T cell receptor beta chains from one sample in a study of cytomegalovirus exposure and HLA in healthy donors. Sequenced by immunoSEQ multiplex PCR; TCRdb stores in-frame clones only, minus some. The data contain approximately 74,000 clones, under 70% of them singletons. Sequencing used PBMCs. These receptors all come from a man aged 30 to 39 in good health and CMV-seropositive. Both conserved end residues are part of each CDR3. Each record gives: D gene, clone size, J gene, V gene, CDR3 protein, CDR3 DNA. A D gene is named only where the DNA matches it firmly. Expanded clones are given a class, and other clones once, few, many or no size at all.

D: .
size: .
J: TRBJ1-1
V: TRBV6-5
CDR3: CASSPDRLNTEAFF
DNA: TGTGCCAGCAGCCCAGACAGGTTGAACACTGAAGCTTTCTTT

D: .
size: .
J: TRBJ2-1
V: TRBV28
CDR3: CASRGGGGSYNEQFF
DNA: TGTGCCAGCAGGGGAGGGGGGGGCTCCTACAATGAGCAGTTCTTC

D: TRBD1
size: .
J: TRBJ1-1
V: TRBV9
CDR3: CASSGGQGAAEAFF
DNA: TGTGCCAGCAGCGGGGGACAGGGGGCCGCTGAAGCTTTCTTT

D: .
size: few
J: TRBJ2-7
V: TRBV29-1
CDR3: CSVDSTYEQYF
DNA: TGCAGCGTGGACAGCACCTACGAGCAGTACTTC

D: TRBD2
size: .
J: TRBJ2-7
V: TRBV29-1
CDR3: CSVRNPGTSTDYEQYF
DNA: TGCAGCGTCCGGAATCCAGGGACTAGCACGGACTACGAGCAGTACTTC

D: TRBD2
size: .
J: TRBJ2-5
V: TRBV7-2
CDR3: CASSFSFPGLAGVETQYF
DNA: TGTGCCAGCAGCTTCTCATTCCCGGGACTAGCGGGGGTGGAGACCCAGTACTTC

D: .
size: .
J: TRBJ1-5
V: TRBV5-1
CDR3: CASSLAPGGGGNQPQHF
DNA: TGCGCCAGCAGCTTGGCCCCAGGAGGGGGGGGTAATCAGCCCCAGCATTTT

D: TRBD1
size: .
J: TRBJ1-1
V: TRBV5-1
CDR3: CASSLTGGRNTEAFF
DNA: TGCGCCAGCAGCTTGACAGGGGGACGGAACACTGAAGCTTTCTTT

D: TRBD1
size: .
J: TRBJ1-5
V: TRBV2
CDR3: CASTRDRMGDQPQHF
DNA: TGTGCCAGCACACGGGACAGGATGGGTGATCAGCCCCAGCATTTT

D: .
size: .
J: TRBJ1-5
V: TRBV7-9
CDR3: CASSRAGGEDQPQHF
DNA: TGTGCCAGCAGCCGGGCAGGAGGGGAAGATCAGCCCCAGCATTTT

D: TRBD1
size: .
J: TRBJ2-7
V: TRBV7-9
CDR3: CASSPGGGGTGYPSYEQYF
DNA: TGTGCCAGCAGCCCAGGAGGGGGAGGGACAGGGTACCCCTCCTACGAGCAGTACTTC

D: TRBD1
size: .
J: TRBJ1-5
V: TRBV10-3
CDR3: CAISESRQGYGGQPQHF
DNA: TGTGCCATCAGTGAGTCGCGACAGGGGTACGGAGGTCAGCCCCAGCATTTT

D: TRBD1
size: .
J: TRBJ1-2
V: TRBV5-1
CDR3: CASSLSGTGGSYGYTF
DNA: TGCGCCAGCAGCTTATCCGGGACAGGGGGAAGTTATGGCTACACCTTC

D: TRBD1
size: few
J: TRBJ1-1
V: TRBV2
CDR3: CASRETGVGGEAFF
DNA: TGTGCCAGCAGGGAGACAGGGGTTGGAGGTGAAGCTTTCTTT

D: .
size: .
J: TRBJ2-1
V: TRBV28
CDR3: CASSLGGGYNEQFF
DNA: TGTGCCAGCAGTTTGGGAGGGGGCTACAATGAGCAGTTCTTC

D: TRBD1
size: .
J: TRBJ1-5
V: TRBV29-1
CDR3: CSVGTGVPNQPQHF
DNA: TGCAGCGTGGGGACAGGGGTACCCAATCAGCCCCAGCATTTT

D: .
size: once
J: TRBJ2-7
V: TRBV5-1
CDR3: CASSLGGAREQYF
DNA: TGCGCCAGCAGCTTAGGAGGGGCTCGGGAGCAGTACTTC

D: TRBD2
size: .
J: TRBJ2-1
V: TRBV19
CDR3: CASSISSGAYNEQFF
DNA: TGTGCCAGTAGTATCTCTAGCGGAGCCTACAATGAGCAGTTCTTC

D: .
size: .
J: TRBJ2-1
V: TRBV28
CDR3: CASIRFDYNEQFF
DNA: TGTGCCAGCATCAGGTTTGACTACAATGAGCAGTTCTTC

D: TRBD1
size: few
J: TRBJ2-2
V: TRBV6-1
CDR3: CATGDRGLGTGELFF
DNA: TGTGCCACAGGGGACAGGGGGCTAGGCACCGGGGAGCTGTTTTTT

D: .
size: .
J: TRBJ2-7
V: TRBV7-7
CDR3: CASSPQPGFYEQYF
DNA: TGTGCCAGCAGCCCCCAACCAGGGTTCTACGAGCAGTACTTC

D: TRBD2
size: .
J: TRBJ2-5
V: TRBV29-1
CDR3: CIVGRGGSETQYF
DNA: TGCATCGTAGGGCGGGGGGGCTCAGAGACCCAGTACTTC

D: .
size: .
J: TRBJ2-7
V: TRBV5-1
CDR3: CASSLRDNPYEQYF
DNA: TGCGCCAGCAGCCTCCGGGACAATCCTTACGAGCAGTACTTC

D: .
size: .
J: TRBJ2-2
V: TRBV6-4
CDR3: CASSGGDTGELFF
DNA: TGTGCCAGCAGTGGGGGGGACACCGGGGAGCTGTTTTTT

D: .
size: .
J: TRBJ1-2
V: TRBV11-3
CDR3: CASSFGGQTNYGYTF
DNA: TGTGCCAGCAGCTTCGGCGGACAGACCAACTATGGCTACACCTTC

D: TRBD1
size: .
J: TRBJ2-7
V: TRBV12-5
CDR3: CASGLVLGQGAYEQYF
DNA: TGTGCTAGTGGTTTGGTACTGGGGCAGGGGGCCTACGAGCAGTACTTC

D: .
size: .
J: TRBJ1-2
V: TRBV27
CDR3: CASSFQGIYGYTF
DNA: TGTGCCAGCAGTTTTCAGGGGATCTATGGCTACACCTTC

D: .
size: .
J: TRBJ2-5
V: TRBV28
CDR3: CASSSDLQETQYF
DNA: TGTGCCAGCAGTTCGGACTTGCAAGAGACCCAGTACTTC

D: TRBD2
size: .
J: TRBJ2-7
V: TRBV25-1
CDR3: CASSEFDGGVKQYF
DNA: TGTGCCAGCAGTGAATTCGACGGGGGGGTGAAGCAGTACTTC

D: TRBD1
size: .
J: TRBJ1-5
V: TRBV27
CDR3: CASRPRDSGGQPQHF
DNA: TGTGCCAGCAGACCCCGGGACAGTGGGGGACAGCCCCAGCATTTT

D: TRBD1
size: .
J: TRBJ2-7
V: TRBV28
CDR3: CASSFGTGLSYEQYF
DNA: TGTGCCAGCAGTTTTGGGACAGGCCTCTCCTACGAGCAGTACTTC

D: .
size: .
J: TRBJ2-1
V: TRBV27
CDR3: CARKEGRGSSYNEQFF
DNA: TGTGCCAGGAAAGAGGGCAGGGGTAGCTCCTACAATGAGCAGTTCTTC

D: TRBD1
size: .
J: TRBJ1-4
V: TRBV6-5
CDR3: CASSYEQGAVEKLFF
DNA: TGTGCCAGCAGTTACGAACAGGGGGCGGTTGAAAAACTGTTTTTT

D: .
size: .
J: TRBJ1-1
V: TRBV5-1
CDR3: CASSPGGTGDGSGDAFF
DNA: TGCGCCAGCAGTCCCGGGGGGACGGGGGATGGCAGTGGGGATGCTTTCTTT

D: .
size: .
J: TRBJ2-2
V: TRBV28
CDR3: CASSFTGHTGELFF
DNA: TGTGCCAGCAGTTTCACAGGCCATACCGGGGAGCTGTTTTTT

D: TRBD2
size: .
J: TRBJ2-3
V: TRBV7-3
CDR3: CASSLIRRGGADTQYF
DNA: TGTGCCAGCAGCTTAATCCGTCGCGGGGGTGCAGATACGCAGTATTTT

D: .
size: few
J: TRBJ1-1
V: TRBV7-8
CDR3: CASSSYREAATEAFF
DNA: TGTGCCAGCAGCTCCTACAGGGAAGCCGCCACTGAAGCTTTCTTT

D: .
size: .
J: TRBJ2-7
V: TRBV30
CDR3: CAWSQMQRLGEQYF
DNA: TGTGCCTGGAGTCAGATGCAGCGGTTGGGAGAGCAGTACTTC

D: .
size: .
J: TRBJ2-3
V: TRBV21-1
CDR3: CASHRLAGARASTDTQYF
DNA: TGTGCCAGCCACCGACTAGCGGGGGCCAGAGCTAGCACAGATACGCAGTATTTT

D: TRBD1
size: .
J: TRBJ1-1
V: TRBV5-1
CDR3: CASSPGTGRTEAFF
DNA: TGCGCCAGCAGCCCCGGGACAGGGAGAACTGAAGCTTTCTTT

D: .
size: .
J: TRBJ1-1
V: TRBV9
CDR3: CASSVAPSVGEESEAFF
DNA: TGTGCCAGCAGCGTAGCTCCCTCTGTGGGAGAGGAGTCTGAAGCTTTCTTT

D: .
size: .
J: TRBJ1-4
V: TRBV7-9
CDR3: CASSPADSLNEKLFF
DNA: TGTGCCAGCAGCCCCGCGGACAGCCTGAATGAAAAACTGTTTTTT

D: .
size: .
J: TRBJ2-1
V: TRBV20-1
CDR3: CSAPTRREQFF
DNA: TGCAGTGCGCCAACAAGGAGGGAGCAGTTCTTC

D: .
size: .
J: TRBJ1-2
V: TRBV10-3
CDR3: CAISESNGSGYTF
DNA: TGTGCCATCAGTGAGTCTAACGGTAGTGGCTACACCTTC

D: .
size: .
J: TRBJ1-3
V: TRBV7-6
CDR3: CAIGGGNTIYF
DNA: TGTGCCATCGGCGGGGGGAACACCATATATTTT